This T cell receptor (beta chain) came from a study of cytomegalovirus exposure and HLA in healthy donors (dated by TCRdb to the late 2010s). For the study in its entirety: An earlier analysis of about 530 of the donors reported about 280 Gb of sequence data and 117 million unique TCR beta sequences obtained from approximately 180 million T cells. About 320 gigabases of sequencing data and approximately 80 million unique TCR sequences were included in an early release covering roughly 600 HLA-typed donors. Of the roughly 400 genotyped donors, approximately 81% were placed in the genetic ancestry cluster associated with self-reported Caucasian donors. The study aimed to test whether signatures of past pathogen exposure could be identified by cataloging public T cell receptors. The study profiled the T cell repertoires of 500 to 800 subjects by immunosequencing and related them to cytomegalovirus serostatus. In addition to the first cohort of roughly 670 subjects, a separate validation cohort of approximately 130 different subjects was used. High-throughput TCR immunosequencing, statistical association of individual TCRs with disease status, and machine learning were combined to predict cytomegalovirus infection status. A later analysis re-analyzed previously published TCR beta repertoires from roughly 600 donors and added high-resolution HLA genotyping to study TCR occurrence patterns. Rather than using new phenotypic data, the later analysis identified candidate immune exposures from TCR beta sequences and from how often those sequences occurred across donors. To decide whether each TCR beta V gene segment behaved as functional or pseudogenic, an earlier analysis of 587 of the donors relied on high-throughput TCR beta sequencing. Donor age, sex, ethnicity and CMV serostatus were collected together with the repertoire data. Genome-wide SNP genotypes for about 65% of the roughly 700 donors were used in a later genetic analysis, which treated that subset as a discovery cohort. Every repertoire in the discovery cohort had been generated on one and the same sequencing platform. Both class I and class II loci were covered by HLA typing, at four-digit resolution. Typing coverage differed by locus: A, B, C, DRB1 and DQB1 were typed in about 620-630 donors, DQA1 in 500 to 550, DPA1 in around 610, and DPB1 in 400 to 490. Roughly 5 DR-DQ haplotypes were handled as single units for association and clustering, since linkage in the cohort was strong. Among under 450 genotyped donors of the cohort, an average of approximately 250,000 unique TCR beta nucleotide sequences were sequenced per donor, 15% to 20% of them non-productive. Overall study outcomes, separate from this receptor: A later analysis found that TCR association rates varied across HLA loci, with DRB1 alleles showing the most associated TCRs and HLA-C alleles the fewest. In the study, 164 TCR beta chains were listed as associated with cytomegalovirus. Compared with the 666-donor mean, donors in an Asian-associated ancestry cluster had fewer N-insertions in productive TCRs, according to a later genetic analysis. This cohort had only TCR beta chains sequenced, and the lack of alpha or paired-chain data limited which features could be detected. The authors suggested that the approach could potentially be extended to other disease states and immunological phenotypes. Three of the identified cytomegalovirus-associated TCR beta chains were confirmed in vitro to be specific for cytomegalovirus antigens. A later analysis reported that several top co-occurrence clusters appeared linked to parvovirus B19, influenza, CMV and Epstein-Barr virus. At a false discovery rate of 0.05, a later analysis linked around 15,000 TCR beta sequences to specific HLA alleles. While some public TCRs were present in many individuals, most TCR sequences turned up only very rarely across donors. The classifier was reported to diagnose cytomegalovirus status with high specificity and sensitivity in both the original cohort and the validation cohort. Because the 87-base-pair reads could not distinguish some IMGT-functional V segments, including TRBV6-2 and TRBV6-3, those segments were excluded. Seventeen rarely observed V segments, including chromosome 9 orphons, were excluded from the earlier analysis of about 610 of the donors because counts were too low. A cluster of highly shared sequence variants was judged likely to be a technical artifact of the sequencing pipeline. An earlier analysis of approximately 540 of the donors showed that most TCR beta V segments appeared in productive rearrangements either about 87% or about 30% of the time, which broadly matched IMGT annotations. Because HLA typing was unavailable for some donors at each locus, only the typed subset was used in association tests. In a later analysis, HLA-associated TCR beta chains were found to be more clonally expanded and to have lower generation probabilities than equally common non-associated chains. Sequencing depth was assumed to be roughly uniform across donors in the presence/absence analyses, though that assumption may not hold. An association between a missense DCLRE1C variant and V-gene and J-gene trimming of TCR beta chains was found in a later genetic analysis and replicated in an independent cohort. For the cohort, immune exposure information was limited to CMV serostatus. A later analysis found that most CMV-associated TCR beta chains appeared HLA-restricted, with HLA associations seemingly driven largely by CMV exposure. Correlated functional status among segregating V segments might reflect linkage disequilibrium, but an unknown experimental factor could not be ruled out. A further reported finding was that TCR beta sequences accurately predicted the HLA-A and HLA-B alleles for most subjects in the first cohort. Strong co-occurrence of HLA alleles, especially DR and DQ, made assigning TCR associations to individual alleles difficult.

Per the germline V gene, SGHRS is the CDR1 and YFSETQ is the CDR2. Cut back by 0 bases and 3 bases, the V and J ends lie 7 bases apart. The CDR3 runs 14 amino acids, cysteine and phenylalanine included. This entry keeps only the CDR3 DNA: 42 bases, framed from base 1. About this clone: Its cognate antigen has yet to be identified. Per-base qualities were not stored, and no clone one base away is much larger.

The library was prepared using the immunoSEQ multiplex PCR assay. For the multiplex PCR, a mixture combining 60 forward primers for TCR Vbeta segments and 13 reverse primers for TCR Jbeta segments was used. Amplification of the CDR3 region of rearranged TCR beta genes was performed with a multiplex PCR assay on genomic DNA. On the Illumina HiSeq System, the amplified TCR beta libraries were sequenced as 87-base-pair reads. As for how the authors treated the data: In a later analysis, approximately 74 million unique TCR beta chains were counted across the 500 to 850 repertoires, and roughly 11 million of these chains were shared by at least two donors. Raw reads were error-corrected and collapsed into unique sequences by a nearest-neighbor algorithm in which closely related sequences were merged to remove PCR and sequencing errors. Alignment of CDR3 sequences to IMGT reference sequences was used to assign V, D and J gene segments. For a sequence to be retained, at least a six-nucleotide match to both a V gene segment and a J gene segment was required. A rearrangement counted as productive if the CDR3 had no stop codons and remained in frame with V and J, and every other rearrangement counted as non-productive. Following IMGT convention, CDR3 was defined as the stretch from the second conserved V-encoded cysteine up to the conserved J-encoded phenylalanine. In an earlier analysis of some 550 of the donors, sequences lacking an unambiguous match to a single V gene segment were excluded. In an earlier analysis of approximately 550 of the donors, V segments were called functional above 56.7% productive rearrangements and were called segregating when the between-donor standard deviation exceeded 5%. A statistical classification framework was developed to diagnose cytomegalovirus status using the catalog of TCR beta chain sequences. A later analysis assigned V and J genes by comparing TCR nucleotide sequences with IMGT/GENE-DB human TR gene sequences. In a later analysis, CDR3 sequences and most-parsimonious VDJ recombination scenarios were assigned using the TCRdist pipeline. In a later analysis, each TCR beta chain was defined by its CDR3 amino acid sequence together with its V-gene family, and reads without a unique V-gene family were excluded. As a way to deal with suspected cross-contamination and a sequencing artifact, a later analysis dropped under 600 nucleotide sequences that were highly shared and had low generation probability. In a later analysis, a clonal expansion index for each public chain was calculated from normalized within-repertoire ranks of inferred template counts. A later analysis computed generation probabilities with a VDJ recombination model fitted to out-of-frame rearrangements, and checked the results against IGoR. In a later analysis, TCR-TCR, TCR-HLA and TCR-CMV co-occurrence was scored with hypergeometric tests, and a repertoire-size bias correction was applied to TCR pairs. False discovery rates were estimated in a later analysis by permuting HLA or CMV assignments 20 times. A later analysis grouped co-occurring TCRs with DBSCAN, adding TCRdist sequence similarity when clustering within HLA-allele-positive subsets. Co-occurrence clustering excluded repertoires with fewer than 30,000 or more than 120,000 public chains, plus five with anomalous nucleotide sharing. TCRdb obtained this table from immuneACCESS and retained in-frame rearrangements with V and J assigned. These tables miss some clones; where compared with another copy, unresolved V genes account for less than half of the shortfall, and the remainder is unexplained. Clonal size and the V and J genes are those of that table, whereas D and trimming came from the DNA. The sample table holds over 150,000 clones, of which 85% were seen once. Jointly, the top ten make up 1% of the sample.

The cohort was made up of approximately 700 healthy bone marrow donors. Cohort members were all nominally healthy when sampled, although unrecorded immune exposures were likely present. The donor was CMV seronegative and belonged to the group of around 350 seronegative cohort members. A peripheral blood sample was collected from each donor, and TCR beta sequencing was performed on peripheral blood mononuclear cells. Genomic DNA extraction from the blood cell samples was performed with the Qiagen DNeasy Blood Extraction Kit. Recombination joined TRBV5-1 with TRBJ2-1, with a weak D call of TRBD1 (6 bases match). The TCR was taken from a boy aged 2 to 10 in good health and CMV-seronegative. Sequenced input: PBMCs. Here is the DNA: TGCGCCAGCAGCTTGGAGGGGGACTACAATGAGCAGTTCTTC. Its protein reads: CASSLEGDYNEQFF.